Listed here are 4 T cell receptor beta chains from one sample, sequenced in a study of T cell responses to AZD1222 COVID-19 vaccine. Using immunoSEQ multiplex PCR, the repertoire was profiled, and TCRdb retains in-frame clones only, with some absent. The sample shows 90,000 to 100,000 clones, roughly 85% of them seen only once. The sample in question was peripheral blood, obtained 28 days after the second AZD1222 dose. These receptors all come from an adult who received the AZD1222 COVID-19 vaccine.

The rearrangement links TRBV5-1 to TRBJ2-2; TRBD2 matches at 8 bases. The ends lost 0 bases at V and 4 bases at J; junction bases unmatched: 8. The CDR3 is 17 amino acids. Germline V CDR1 and CDR2: SGHRS, YFSETQ. CDR3 amino acids: CASSLAVAGSATGELFF. In DNA form, the CDR3 reads TGCGCCAGCAGCTTGGCCGTAGCGGGGTCGGCCACCGGGGAGCTGTTTTTT.

The genes are TRBV5-1 and TRBJ2-1; D is possibly TRBD2 (5 bases). Germline CDR1 SGHRS, CDR2 YFSETQ. Trimming took off 0 bases at V and 6 bases at J, with 7 bases between the two ends. This CDR3 contains 13 residues. The CDR3 sequence: CASSLGRGNEQFF. The DNA for the CDR3 is TGCGCCAGCAGCTTGGGCCGGGGCAATGAGCAGTTCTTC. The whole variable domain, filled in from reference TRBV5-1 and TRBJ2-1, reads KAGVTQTPRYLIKTRGQQVTLSCSPISGHRSVSWYQQTPGQGLQFLFEYFSETQRNKGNFPGRFSGRQFSNSRSEMNVSTLELGDSALYLCASSLGRGNEQFFGPGTRLTVL.

The chain joins TRBV6-5 to TRBJ2-1; tentatively, D is TRBD2 (5 bases). The CDR3 is 13 amino acids. The germline V and J ends were trimmed by 5 bases and 2 bases, with 7 bases remaining between them. CDR1 is MNHEY and CDR2 is SVGAGI in the germline V gene. For the CDR3, the DNA is TGTGCCAGCAGTCCCGGGACCTACAATGAGCAGTTCTTC. Translating it yields CASSPGTYNEQFF.

The genes are TRBV5-1 and TRBJ1-1; TRBD1 aligns across 9 bases. The CDR3 loop spans 15 amino acids. Trimming at V came to 0 bases and at J to 3 bases, leaving 3 bases not matched to a gene. Per germline, CDR1 SGHRS and CDR2 YFSETQ. CDR3: CASSLGWTGDTEAFF. The CDR3 bases are TGCGCCAGCAGCTTGGGATGGACAGGGGACACTGAAGCTTTCTTT.